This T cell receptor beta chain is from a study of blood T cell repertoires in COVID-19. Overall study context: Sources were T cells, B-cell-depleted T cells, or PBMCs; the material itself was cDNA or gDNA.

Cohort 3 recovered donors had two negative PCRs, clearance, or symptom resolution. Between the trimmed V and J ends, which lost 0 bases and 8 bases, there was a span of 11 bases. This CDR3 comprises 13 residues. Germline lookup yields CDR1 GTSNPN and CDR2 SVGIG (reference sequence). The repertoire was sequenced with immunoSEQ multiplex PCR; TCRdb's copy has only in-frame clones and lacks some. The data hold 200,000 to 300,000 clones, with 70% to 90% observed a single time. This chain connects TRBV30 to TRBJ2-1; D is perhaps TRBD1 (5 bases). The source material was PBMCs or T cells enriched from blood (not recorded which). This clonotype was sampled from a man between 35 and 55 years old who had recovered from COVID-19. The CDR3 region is CAWSVQQGYEQFF. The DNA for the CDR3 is TGTGCCTGGAGTGTACAGCAGGGATATGAGCAGTTCTTC.